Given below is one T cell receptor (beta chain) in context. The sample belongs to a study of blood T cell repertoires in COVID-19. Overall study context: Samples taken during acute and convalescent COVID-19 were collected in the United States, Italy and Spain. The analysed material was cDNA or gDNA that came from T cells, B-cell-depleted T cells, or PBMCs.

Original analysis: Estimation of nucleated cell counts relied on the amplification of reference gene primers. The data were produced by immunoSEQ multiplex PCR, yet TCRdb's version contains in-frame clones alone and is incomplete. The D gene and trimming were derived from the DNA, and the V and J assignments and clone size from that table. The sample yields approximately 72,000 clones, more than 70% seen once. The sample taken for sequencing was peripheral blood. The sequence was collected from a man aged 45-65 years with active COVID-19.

In DNA form, the CDR3 reads TGTGCCAGCAGCCGGGGCAGGGGCCGGGCAACAGATACGCAGTATTTT. Translation gives CASSRGRGRATDTQYF. V is TRBV27 and J is TRBJ2-3, with D possibly matching TRBD1 (6 bases). The CDR3 runs 16 residues. Germline V gene data show CDR1 as MNHEY and CDR2 as SMNVEV (reference sequence). V was shortened by 6 bases and J by 3 bases, with 19 bases between the two germline ends.